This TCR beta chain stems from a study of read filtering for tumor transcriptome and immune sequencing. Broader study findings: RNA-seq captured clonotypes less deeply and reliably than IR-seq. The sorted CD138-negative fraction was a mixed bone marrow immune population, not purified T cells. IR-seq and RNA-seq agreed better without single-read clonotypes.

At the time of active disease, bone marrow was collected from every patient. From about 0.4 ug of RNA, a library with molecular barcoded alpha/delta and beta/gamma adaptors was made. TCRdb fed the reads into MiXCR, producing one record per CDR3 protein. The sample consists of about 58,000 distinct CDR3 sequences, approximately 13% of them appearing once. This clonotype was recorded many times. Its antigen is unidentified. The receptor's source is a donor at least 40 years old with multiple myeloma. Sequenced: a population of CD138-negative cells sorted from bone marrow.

CDR3 DNA sequence: TGTGCCAGCAGCCCGAGACAAGGACAGAGCTCTGGAAACACCATATATTTT. Protein product: CASSPRQGQSSGNTIYF. The chain combines TRBV3-1 with TRBJ1-3; maybe TRBD1 (6 bases). CDR3 size: 17 residues. The ends were cut back, 4 bases at V and 0 bases at J, with 16 bases in the middle. CDR1 and CDR2 (germline): LGHDT, YNNKEL (reference sequence).